These 4 T cell receptor beta chains came from one sample sequenced in a study of T cell clusters in autoimmune cytopenias. Each sample's input was around 250 ng genomic DNA, roughly 38,000 genome equivalents. One tube held mixed TRB-A and TRB-B primer pools for touch-down PCR. TCRdb reanalyzed the multiplex PCR reads, giving one entry per CDR3 protein sequence and no DNA. This sample's clone table lists about 5,000 distinct CDR3 sequences. The sample was also reused in another study, on T cell repertoires in aging, cancer and after chemotherapy.

Sequenced: peripheral blood. The receptors were gathered from a human donor in good health.

According to its frequency, this clonotype is medium-sized (0.01 to 0.1%). V is TRBV6-1 and J is TRBJ2-1. CDR1 MNHNS and CDR2 SASEGT come from the germline V gene. This CDR3 spans 12 amino acids. CDR3 region: CASRQSYNEQFF.

In terms of frequency, this clonotype is medium-sized. CDR3 sequence: CASSYLQGQRGYTF. V is TRBV6-5 and J is TRBJ1-2; the D call of TRBD1 rests on TCRdb alone, since no DNA is present to check it. In germline, CDR1 is MNHEY, CDR2 SVGAGI. CDR3 length: 14 residues.

This rearrangement joins TRBV7-9 to TRBJ2-5. This CDR3 is built from 13 residues. Germline-derived CDR1 and CDR2 are SEHNR and FQNEAQ (reference sequence). CDR3 loop: CASSRANQETQYF.

This sequence joins TRBV7-6 and TRBJ2-1; the TCRdb call, TRBD2, lacks DNA for checking. CDR3 length equals 17 residues. Germline V CDR1 and CDR2: SGHVS, FNYEAQ. Here the CDR3 reads CASSPTSGAPTYNEQFF. The entire variable domain, with the rest obtained from reference TRBV7-6 and TRBJ2-1, is as follows: GAGVSQSPRYKVTKRGQDVALRCDPISGHVSLYWYRQALGQGPEFLTYFNYEAQQDKSGLPNDRFSAERPEGSISTLTIQRTEQRDSAMYRCASSPTSGAPTYNEQFFGPGTRLTVL.